Following are 21 T cell receptor beta chains from one sample sequenced in a study of cytomegalovirus exposure and HLA in healthy donors (dated by TCRdb to about 2017). Library preparation used the immunoSEQ multiplex PCR assay. For the multiplex PCR, a mixture combining 60 forward primers for TCR Vbeta segments and 13 reverse primers for TCR Jbeta segments was used. TCRdb stores this immuneACCESS table with in-frame sequences only. Part of the clones is absent; in the studies checked, under half of the shortfall reflects unresolved V genes, and no reason is known for the rest. This sample holds some 99,000 clones; around 73% were observed only once. The ten biggest clones cover around 8% of the sample. The sequenced material came from PBMCs. These receptors came from a middle-aged man in good health and CMV-seronegative.

This clone came up a few times. The genes are TRBV23-1 and TRBJ2-6; D is possibly TRBD1 (5 bases). TRBV23-1 is placed among ORFs of uncertain function. The CDR3 runs 16 residues. Trimming pared 4 bases from V and 1 base from J, leaving 11 bases between. The CDR3 loop is CASSRMTASGANVLTF. Here the CDR3 DNA reads TGCGCCAGCAGTCGTATGACAGCTTCTGGGGCCAACGTCCTGACTTTC.

The genes are TRBV11-1 and TRBJ2-3; 13 nucleotides agree with TRBD2. V lost 4 bases, J lost 2 bases, and 3 bases stayed unmatched. The germline CDR1 and CDR2 sequences are SGHAT and FQDESV (reference sequence). The CDR3 has 16 amino acids. The CDR3 DNA sequence: TGTGCCAGCAGCTCGGGACTAGCGGGGATCACAGATACGCAGTATTTT. It translates to CASSSGLAGITDTQYF.

This clone was counted only a few times. This chain joins TRBV29-1 and TRBJ1-2; D might be TRBD1 (6 bases). The germline gives CDR1 SQVTM, CDR2 ANQGSEA. The CDR3 spans 13 residues. V shed 6 bases and J shed 5 bases, with 16 bases lying between them. DNA for the CDR3: TGCAGCGTACAGGACAGTCGGGATTATGGCTACACCTTC. It yields the protein CSVQDSRDYGYTF.

The gene calls are TRBV5-1 and TRBJ2-3; tentative D call: TRBD1 (5 bases). V lost 2 bases, J lost 2 bases, and 18 bases lay in between. CDR1 is SGHRS and CDR2 is YFSETQ in the germline V gene. The CDR3 runs to 17 residues. In DNA form, the CDR3 reads TGCGCCAGCAGCTTCTCAGGGCAACTTTTTTCCACAGATACGCAGTATTTT. As protein: CASSFSGQLFSTDTQYF. Full variable domain (remainder filled in from reference TRBV5-1 and TRBJ2-3): KAGVTQTPRYLIKTRGQQVTLSCSPISGHRSVSWYQQTPGQGLQFLFEYFSETQRNKGNFPGRFSGRQFSNSRSEMNVSTLELGDSALYLCASSFSGQLFSTDTQYFGPGTRLTVL.

This clone was observed a single time. This chain links TRBV11-2 with TRBJ1-6; D remains ambiguous. This CDR3 spans 16 amino acids. The V and J ends lost 6 bases and 4 bases respectively, with 16 bases between them. CDR1 and CDR2 (germline): SGHAT, FQNNGV. The CDR3 spells CASRDLGGGYNSPLHF. CDR3 nucleotides: TGTGCCAGCAGGGATCTCGGAGGCGGTTATAATTCACCCCTCCACTTT.

This chain links TRBV5-6 with TRBJ1-1; D call uncertain. Trimming left V 2 bases short and J 6 bases short, with 5 bases between. The CDR3 covers 11 residues. Germline V CDR1 and CDR2: SGHDT, YYEEEE. CDR3 residues: CASSFGAEAFF. CDR3 nucleotide sequence: TGTGCCAGCAGCTTCGGTGCTGAAGCTTTCTTT.

The V call is TRBV19, the J call TRBJ2-2, with a possible D match to TRBD1 (5 bases). Trimming stripped 4 bases from V and 0 bases from J, with 15 bases between. Germline lookup yields CDR1 LNHDA and CDR2 SQIVND (reference sequence). The CDR3 length is 17 residues. Here the CDR3 reads CASSKTALNANTGELFF. The CDR3 DNA reads as TGTGCCAGTAGTAAGACAGCTCTGAACGCGAACACCGGGGAGCTGTTTTTT.

This clone was observed a few times. This chain links TRBV7-2 with TRBJ2-7; 10 bases agree with TRBD1. CDR1 and CDR2 (germline): SGHTA, FQGNSA. This CDR3 is 12 amino acids long. Germline trimming cut 6 bases from V and 7 bases from J; bases unmatched to any gene: 3. In DNA, the CDR3 is TGTGCCAGCAGATGGACAGGGGGAGAGCAGTACTTC. This encodes CASRWTGGEQYF. The whole variable domain, filled in from reference TRBV7-2 and TRBJ2-7, reads GAGVSQSPSNKVTEKGKDVELRCDPISGHTALYWYRQSLGQGLEFLIYFQGNSAPDKSGLPSDRFSAERTGGSVSTLTIQRTQQEDSAVYLCASRWTGGEQYFGPGTRLTVT.

This clone was counted a few times. The rearrangement links TRBV27 to TRBJ1-3; 10 bases are shared with TRBD1. The CDR3 runs 16 residues. The J segment lost 2 bases and the V segment lost 5 bases, leaving 6 bases of the junction unmatched. Germline V CDR1 and CDR2: MNHEY, SMNVEV (reference sequence). Here the CDR3 DNA reads TGTGCCAGCAGTCCAGGGACAGGGGCGACTGGAAACACCATATATTTT. Protein product: CASSPGTGATGNTIYF.

The genes are TRBV5-6 and TRBJ2-1; 8 positions match TRBD2. CDR3 length: 15 residues. Germline-derived CDR1 and CDR2 are SGHDT and YYEEEE. Losses at the gene ends were 4 bases for V and 2 bases for J; bases not matched to a gene: 5. CDR3 residues: CASSVQGLAYNEQFF. DNA for the CDR3: TGTGCCAGCAGCGTCCAGGGACTAGCCTACAATGAGCAGTTCTTC. The variable domain in full, completed from reference TRBV5-6 and TRBJ2-1, reads DAGVTQSPTHLIKTRGQQVTLRCSPKSGHDTVSWYQQALGQGPQFIFQYYEEEERQRGNFPDRFSGHQFPNYSSELNVNALLLGDSALYLCASSVQGLAYNEQFFGPGTRLTVL.

The table lists this clone with a few counts. CDR3: CASSFDRHTGELFF. The DNA of the CDR3 is TGTGCCAGCAGCTTTGACAGACACACCGGGGAGCTGTTTTTT. This chain uses TRBV6-6 with TRBJ2-2, with D possibly matching TRBD1 (5 bases). The germline V gene has CDR1 MNHNY and CDR2 SVGAGI (reference sequence). Trimming removed 6 bases from V and 3 bases from J, with 11 bases in between. The CDR3 has 14 residues.

This clone was found a few times. The chain is built from TRBV25-1 and TRBJ2-2, with a tentative D call TRBD1 (5 bases). Germline V gene data show CDR1 as MGHDK and CDR2 as SYGVNS. CDR3 size: 15 residues. Trimming took 6 bases from V and 6 from J, leaving 17 bases between them. In nucleotides, the CDR3 is TGTGCCAGCAGCGTTAACGCAGGGATCCCCGGGGAGCTGTTTTTT. Its translation is CASSVNAGIPGELFF.

The chain links TRBV9 to TRBJ2-3; no definite D call. The ends were cut back, 3 bases at V and 6 bases at J, with 8 bases in the middle. The length of the CDR3 is 12 residues. Germline assignment: CDR1 SGDLS and CDR2 YYNGEE. The chain's CDR3 is CASSANWDTQYF. The CDR3 DNA sequence: TGTGCCAGCAGCGCAAACTGGGATACGCAGTATTTT.

CDR3 sequence: CASTKQRGVTQYF. CDR3 DNA: TGTGCCAGCACCAAGCAAAGGGGCGTTACGCAGTATTTT. The J gene is TRBJ2-3, the V gene TRBV5-6; maybe TRBD1 (5 bases). The V end was cut by 6 bases, the J end by 8 bases, with 16 bases between. The CDR3 runs to 13 residues. Looked up from germline, CDR1 is SGHDT and CDR2 is YYEEEE.

There are a few counts of this clone. The rearrangement links TRBV5-1 to TRBJ2-7; perhaps TRBD2 as D (5 bases). The CDR3 sequence is 14 residues long. Between the trimmed V and J ends, which lost 1 base and 0 bases, there was a span of 8 bases. Germline CDR1 and CDR2: SGHRS and YFSETQ. Here the CDR3 DNA reads TGCGCCAGCAGCTTGATGGGGAGCTCCTACGAGCAGTACTTC. Amino acid sequence: CASSLMGSSYEQYF. The variable domain in full, with the rest retrieved from reference TRBV5-1 and TRBJ2-7, is KAGVTQTPRYLIKTRGQQVTLSCSPISGHRSVSWYQQTPGQGLQFLFEYFSETQRNKGNFPGRFSGRQFSNSRSEMNVSTLELGDSALYLCASSLMGSSYEQYFGPGTRLTVT.

This clone occurred once. The genes are TRBV10-3 and TRBJ2-7, with D perhaps matching TRBD2 (6 bases). V lost 0 bases to trimming and J lost 3 bases, with 15 bases between them. There are 16 residues in the CDR3. Germline CDR1 reads ENHRY; CDR2 reads SYGVKD. The CDR3 DNA is TGTGCCATCAGTGAGTCTGAGGAGGGGTCGTACTACGAGCAGTACTTC. Translating it yields CAISESEEGSYYEQYF.

The rearrangement uses TRBV7-2 and TRBJ2-1; possible D gene TRBD2, 5 bases. CDR1 SGHTA and CDR2 FQGNSA come from the germline V gene. V was cut by 5 bases and J by 8 bases, with 13 bases left in between. The CDR3 sequence is 13 residues long. The CDR3 DNA reads TGTGCCAGCAGCCCAACTAGAGGTCATGAGCAGTTCTTC. Translated: CASSPTRGHEQFF.

This clone was seen a single time. V is TRBV6-1 and J is TRBJ1-1; D may be TRBD1 (6 bases). The CDR3 totals 16 residues. From germline, CDR1 is MNHNS and CDR2 SASEGT. Trimming removed 2 bases at V and 4 bases at J, with 17 bases between. The CDR3 region has the DNA TGTGCCAGCAGTGAACCAGGCGGGGGCTGGTCCACTGAAGCTTTCTTT. As protein: CASSEPGGGWSTEAFF.

The CDR3 reads CASSSGQGAGYNEQFF. CDR3 bases: TGCGCCAGCAGCTCGGGCCAGGGGGCGGGTTACAATGAGCAGTTCTTC. This chain links TRBV5-1 with TRBJ2-1; 8 bases are a match to TRBD1. The CDR3 contains 16 residues. Trimming removed 3 bases from V and 4 bases from J; junction bases left unmatched: 9. The germline CDR1 and CDR2 sequences are SGHRS and YFSETQ.

CDR3 nucleotides: TGCGCCAGCAGCCAAGATGGGCGCCCCCCCAACTCTGGAAACACCATATATTTT. Residues: CASSQDGRPPNSGNTIYF. The chain employs TRBV4-3 and TRBJ1-3, with no clear D. V lost 0 bases and J 0 bases, leaving 15 bases between the germline ends. Per the germline V gene, CDR1 is LGHNA and CDR2 is YSLEER. The CDR3 totals 18 residues.

About this clone: Other DNA sequences in this sample translate to the same CDR3. The chain links TRBV4-3 to TRBJ1-3; D perhaps matches TRBD1 (6 bases). Per germline, CDR1 LGHNA and CDR2 YSLEER. Trimming left V 3 bases short and J 4 bases short, with 13 bases between. There are 15 residues in the CDR3. CDR3: CASSHTQGSGNTIYF. The CDR3 region has the DNA TGCGCCAGCAGCCATACACAGGGTTCCGGAAACACCATATATTTT.